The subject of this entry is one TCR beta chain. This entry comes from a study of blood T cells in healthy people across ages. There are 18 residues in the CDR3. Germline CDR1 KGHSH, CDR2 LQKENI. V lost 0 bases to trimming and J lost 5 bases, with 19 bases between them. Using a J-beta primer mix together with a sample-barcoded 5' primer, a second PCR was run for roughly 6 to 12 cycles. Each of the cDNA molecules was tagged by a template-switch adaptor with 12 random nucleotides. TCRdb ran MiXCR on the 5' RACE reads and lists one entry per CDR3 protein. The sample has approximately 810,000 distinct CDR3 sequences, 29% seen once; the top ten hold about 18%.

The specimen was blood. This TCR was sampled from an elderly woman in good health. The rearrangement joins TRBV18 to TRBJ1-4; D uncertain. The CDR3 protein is CASSPPSSRRAQNEKLFF. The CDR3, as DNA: TGTGCCAGCTCACCACCGTCCTCGAGAAGGGCCCAGAATGAAAAACTGTTTTTT.